The T cell receptor beta chain under discussion was sequenced for a study of T cell changes during pregnancy in multiple sclerosis. V was cut by 6 bases and J by 3 bases, with 11 bases left in between. Germline CDR1 reads MNHNS; CDR2 reads SASEGT. The length of the CDR3 is 14 residues. The data were produced by immunoSEQ multiplex PCR, yet TCRdb's version contains in-frame clones alone and is incomplete. The table has fewer than 65,000 clones, roughly 91% seen once. The chain couples TRBV6-1 to TRBJ2-2, with D possibly matching TRBD1 (6 bases). The material sequenced was peripheral blood, taken in the third trimester of pregnancy. The TCR was taken from a female donor in good health, enrolled as a control in a pregnancy study. For the CDR3, the DNA is TGTGCCAGCAGAAGGACAGCTGACACCGGGGAGCTGTTTTTT. Translated, it gives CASRRTADTGELFF.